These 21 T cell receptor beta chains originate from one sample sequenced in a study of cytomegalovirus exposure and HLA in healthy donors. The PCR ran on 60 Vbeta and 13 Jbeta primers. The protocol was immunoSEQ multiplex PCR, while the TCRdb copy is restricted to in-frame clones and leaves out a portion. Of a few hundred thousand clones detected, around 90% appear once; the ten largest clones hold around 1.7%. Sequenced sample: PBMCs. These receptors came from a girl aged 2 to 9 in good health and CMV-seronegative.

The chain couples TRBV6-1 to TRBJ1-1; D is ambiguous. There are 13 residues in the CDR3. V shed 7 bases and J shed 7 bases, with 16 bases lying between them. In germline, CDR1 is MNHNS, CDR2 SASEGT. This chain's CDR3 is CASIETVLSEAFF. DNA of the CDR3: TGTGCCAGCATCGAAACGGTATTGAGTGAAGCTTTCTTT.

The chain employs TRBV19 and TRBJ1-2; no clear D. This CDR3 is built from 13 residues. The V gene lost 8 bases and the J gene lost 2 bases, with 12 bases spanning the gap. CDR1 is LNHDA and CDR2 is SQIVND in the germline V gene (reference sequence). CDR3 loop: CASSPRGNYGYTF. CDR3 DNA: TGTGCCAGTTCCCCTAGAGGAAACTATGGCTACACCTTC.

The rearrangement joins TRBV2 to TRBJ1-2; D remains ambiguous. The CDR3 has 14 amino acids. CDR1 SNHLY and CDR2 FYNNEI come from the germline V gene. Trimming stripped 2 bases from V and 4 bases from J, with 11 bases between. The CDR3 coding sequence is TGTGCCAGCAGTGAACCCGGGATTCTCTATGGCTACACCTTC. This gives the protein CASSEPGILYGYTF.

In nucleotides, the CDR3 is TGTGCCAGCAGGGGACAGGGGGACCCTGAAGCTTTCTTT. Residues: CASRGQGDPEAFF. This chain connects TRBV6-5 to TRBJ1-1, with TRBD1 identical over 11 bases. Germline CDR1 reads MNHEY; CDR2 reads SVGAGI. The CDR3 is made up of 13 amino acids. V shed 6 bases, J shed 6 bases, and the junction held 3 bases outside the gene matches.

V and J are TRBV7-9 and TRBJ2-1, with D possibly matching TRBD2 (5 bases). The length of the CDR3 is 17 residues. CDR1 and CDR2 from the germline V gene are SEHNR and FQNEAQ (reference sequence). Trimming cost V 5 bases and J 1 base, with 18 bases left between them. The DNA for the CDR3 is TGTGCCAGCAGCCCCAGTCGGGCCGGAGGTTCCTACAATGAGCAGTTCTTC. Protein: CASSPSRAGGSYNEQFF.

DNA of the CDR3: TGTGCCAGCAGCTTGGCCCCAGCGTCTAGCACAGATACGCAGTATTTT. Translating gives CASSLAPASSTDTQYF. The chain employs TRBV11-2 and TRBJ2-3; unclear D gene. V was shortened by 3 bases and J by 0 bases, with 13 bases between the two germline ends. CDR3 size: 16 residues. The germline V gene has CDR1 SGHAT and CDR2 FQNNGV.

This clone was observed once. The rearrangement uses TRBV5-4 and TRBJ1-4; 7 nucleotides line up with TRBD1. The junction had 6 bases not matched to a gene; V was cut back by 0 bases and J by 4 bases. Germline lookup yields CDR1 SGHNT and CDR2 YYREEE (reference sequence). The CDR3 is made up of 16 amino acids. This CDR3 is CASSLAPAGGNEKLFF. CDR3 in DNA: TGTGCCAGCAGCTTGGCCCCGGCAGGGGGTAATGAAAAACTGTTTTTT.

This chain uses TRBV6-1 with TRBJ1-5; TRBD1 might be the D (5 bases). V was shortened by 9 bases and J by 2 bases, with 14 bases between the two germline ends. The CDR3 is made up of 14 amino acids. Looked up from germline, CDR1 is MNHNS and CDR2 is SASEGT. The CDR3 nucleotides are TGTGCCAGTCGCGGGGGGAGTGGCAATCAGCCCCAGCATTTT. Protein product: CASRGGSGNQPQHF.

CDR3 nucleotide sequence: TGTGCCAGCACCATTGTGGGGGGAGCTAGCACTGAAGCTTTCTTT. Amino acids: CASTIVGGASTEAFF. The chain links TRBV28 to TRBJ1-1; D may be TRBD1 (5 bases). V was shortened by 7 bases and J by 4 bases, with 19 bases between the two germline ends. This CDR3 region has 15 residues. The V gene's germline CDR1 is MDHEN and CDR2 SYDVKM.

V and J are TRBV11-2 and TRBJ2-7; 8 bases match TRBD1. CDR3 length: 14 residues. With 0 bases clipped from V and 7 bases from J, the junction kept 5 bases outside the gene matches. Germline values: CDR1 SGHAT, CDR2 FQNNGV. The CDR3 bases are TGTGCCAGCAGCTTAGAAGGACAGGGTGGGGAGCAGTACTTC. Translation gives CASSLEGQGGEQYF.

The V gene is TRBV19, the J gene TRBJ1-6; perhaps TRBD1 as D (5 bases). The CDR3 has 20 amino acids. Trimming took 1 base from V and 0 from J, leaving 19 bases between them. Germline V gene lookup returns CDR1 LNHDA and CDR2 SQIVND (reference sequence). The CDR3 DNA reads TGTGCCAGTAGTATAGCTACCGGGACTACCGCTAGCTCCTATAATTCACCCCTCCACTTT. This codes for CASSIATGTTASSYNSPLHF. The full variable domain, in which reference TRBV19 and TRBJ1-6 provide the parts outside the CDR3, is DGGITQSPKYLFRKEGQNVTLSCEQNLNHDAMYWYRQDPGQGLRLIYYSQIVNDFQKGDIAEGYSVSREKKESFPLTVTSAQKNPTAFYLCASSIATGTTASSYNSPLHFGNGTRLTVT.

The chain recombines TRBV29-1 with TRBJ2-5; 9 bases are a match to TRBD2. Germline CDR1 and CDR2: SQVTM and ANQGSEA. CDR3 length: 16 amino acids. Trimming took 2 bases from V and 4 from J; bases not matched to a gene: 11. The CDR3 nucleotides are TGCAGCGTTGAAATAGGAGCGGGAGGAATTGGAGAGACCCAGTACTTC. It yields the protein CSVEIGAGGIGETQYF.

The V gene is TRBV2, the J gene TRBJ1-1; 9 bases are shared with TRBD1. The V and J ends lost 4 bases and 4 bases, in that order; junction bases with no gene match: 7. CDR1 and CDR2 from the germline V gene are SNHLY and FYNNEI. There are 15 residues in the CDR3. CDR3 protein: CASSVDRGVGTEAFF. Written as DNA, the CDR3 is TGTGCCAGCAGTGTGGACAGGGGTGTGGGCACTGAAGCTTTCTTT. Looking up the rest from reference TRBV2 and TRBJ1-1 gives the full variable domain: EPEVTQTPSHQVTQMGQEVILRCVPISNHLYFYWYRQILGQKVEFLVSFYNNEISEKSEIFDDQFSVERPDGSNFTLKIRSTKLEDSAMYFCASSVDRGVGTEAFFGQGTRLTVV.

The V and J genes are TRBV2 and TRBJ1-1; D not resolved. V gave up 1 base and J gave up 1 base, with 7 bases separating them. The CDR3 has 14 amino acids. Germline CDR1 SNHLY, CDR2 FYNNEI. The CDR3 region has the DNA TGTGCCAGCAGTGAAGGGTCGGGGAACACTGAAGCTTTCTTT. This codes for CASSEGSGNTEAFF. The variable domain in full, completed from reference TRBV2 and TRBJ1-1, reads EPEVTQTPSHQVTQMGQEVILRCVPISNHLYFYWYRQILGQKVEFLVSFYNNEISEKSEIFDDQFSVERPDGSNFTLKIRSTKLEDSAMYFCASSEGSGNTEAFFGQGTRLTVV.

This clone has a single count. The chain combines TRBV29-1 with TRBJ1-3; D not certain. This CDR3 has 11 residues. Trimming cost V 6 bases and J 4 bases, with 7 bases left between them. From germline, CDR1 is SQVTM and CDR2 ANQGSEA. CDR3 protein: CSVVGGNTIYF. Here the CDR3 DNA reads TGCAGCGTGGTCGGGGGAAACACCATATATTTT.

The chain is built from TRBV13 and TRBJ1-2, with 9 bases that match TRBD1. The J segment lost 5 bases and the V segment lost 0 bases, leaving 10 bases of the junction unmatched. The CDR3 sequence is 17 residues long. CDR1 and CDR2 (germline): PRHDT, FYEKMQ (reference sequence). Here the CDR3 reads CASSLGRSDRGEYGYTF. The CDR3 DNA is TGTGCCAGCAGCTTAGGCCGTTCGGACAGGGGCGAATATGGCTACACCTTC.

The sample holds one count of this clone. This chain uses TRBV27 with TRBJ1-5; D remains unclear. This CDR3 region has 13 residues. CDR1 and CDR2 from the germline V gene are MNHEY and SMNVEV (reference sequence). The germline V and J ends were trimmed by 4 bases and 3 bases, with 7 bases remaining between them. The CDR3 loop is CASSSQVNQPQHF. The CDR3 coding sequence is TGTGCCAGCAGTTCTCAGGTCAATCAGCCCCAGCATTTT.

The chain couples TRBV5-8 to TRBJ2-1; 15 bases match TRBD2. With 4 bases clipped from V and 8 bases from J, the junction kept 7 bases outside the gene matches. CDR1 and CDR2 from the germline V gene are SGHTS and YDEGEE. The CDR3 extends over 16 amino acids. In DNA form, the CDR3 reads TGTGCCAGCAGCCACGGGACTAGCGGGGGGATAGATGAGCAGTTCTTC. It specifies CASSHGTSGGIDEQFF.

This clone was seen only a few times. This chain connects TRBV25-1 to TRBJ2-1; 10 bases fit TRBD2. This CDR3 spans 18 amino acids. Trimming cost V 9 bases and J 1 base; bases outside gene matches: 15. CDR1 and CDR2 from the germline V gene are MGHDK and SYGVNS. CDR3 region: CARNARPSGSRSYNEQFF. For the CDR3, the DNA is TGTGCCAGGAATGCGCGCCCTAGCGGGAGTAGGTCCTACAATGAGCAGTTCTTC. The whole variable domain, filled in from reference TRBV25-1 and TRBJ2-1, reads EADIYQTPRYLVIGTGKKITLECSQTMGHDKMYWYQQDPGMELHLIHYSYGVNSTEKGDLSSESTVSRIRTEHFPLTLESARPSHTSQYLCARNARPSGSRSYNEQFFGPGTRLTVL.

This chain links TRBV5-1 with TRBJ2-2, with TRBD2 matching 7 bases. The CDR3 contains 18 residues. J gave up 1 base and V 7 bases, and 16 bases lay outside the gene matches. Looked up from germline, CDR1 is SGHRS and CDR2 is YFSETQ. This CDR3 reads CASAPITSAQMNTGELFF. The CDR3 nucleotides read TGCGCCAGCGCGCCGATCACTAGCGCCCAGATGAACACCGGGGAGCTGTTTTTT.

The rearrangement joins TRBV4-2 to TRBJ2-7; no definite D call. Between the trimmed V and J ends, which lost 1 base and 4 bases, there was a span of 11 bases. CDR1 and CDR2 from the germline V gene are LGHNA and YNFKEQ. The CDR3 is 14 amino acids. CDR3 DNA sequence: TGTGCCAGCAGCCAAGTCGGAATAGCATACGAGCAGTACTTC. Translation: CASSQVGIAYEQYF.